The source of this T cell receptor (beta chain) is a study of blood T cell repertoires in COVID-19. Study information: The study drew acute and convalescent COVID-19 samples from the United States, Italy and Spain. Nucleic acid was either cDNA or gDNA, and it came from T cells, B-cell-depleted T cells, or PBMCs.

Data came from immunoSEQ multiplex PCR; TCRdb stores just in-frame clones and leaves some out. This sample has roughly 250,000 clones, with 88% found just once. The V gene's germline CDR1 is KGHSH and CDR2 LQKENI. CDR3 length: 11 residues. V lost 5 bases and J lost 5, with 5 bases in between. The sample was PBMCs or T cells enriched from blood (not recorded which). The receptor was derived from a woman aged 45-59 years who had recovered from COVID-19. The V and J genes are TRBV18 and TRBJ2-3; a possible D gene is TRBD1 (5 bases). CDR3 loop: CASSDRDTQYF. The CDR3 DNA reads TGTGCCAGCTCAGACAGAGATACGCAGTATTTT.